The text below deals with one T cell receptor (beta chain). Its matching antigen is unknown. On cycle 4 day 1 and cycle 7 day 1, as well as at baseline, blood was sampled. This sample was included in a study of OX40 agonist ivuxolimab in advanced cancers. For the study at large: The patients got ivuxolimab, which is an agonistic anti-OX40 (CD134) antibody. Findings and limits, study-wide: With doses of 0.1 to 3.0 mg/kg, CD4+ and CD8+ blood T cells had undergone clonal expansion by week 6. Normalized T-cell clonal expansion was also low in some nonresponders.

Clones were sequenced by immunoSEQ multiplex PCR, and TCRdb holds only the in-frame ones, with some missing. The repertoire consists of more than 45,000 clones, with 85% to 95% occurring once and the leading ten covering approximately 6.8%. CDR1 is SGHTS and CDR2 is YDEGEE in the germline V gene. J lost 5 bases, V lost 5 bases, and 10 bases had no gene match. The CDR3 sequence is 15 residues long. The input for sequencing was CD4+ or CD8+ T cells sorted from blood, taken in a trial of the OX40 agonist ivuxolimab. The chain is built from TRBV5-8 and TRBJ1-2; 9 positions agree with TRBD1. The clonotype was recovered from an adult with an advanced solid tumor such as melanoma, head and neck, liver or kidney cancer. Here the CDR3 reads CASRPPGQGLYGYTF. The CDR3, as DNA: TGTGCCAGCAGGCCACCGGGACAGGGACTTTATGGCTACACCTTC.